This T cell receptor (beta chain) was sequenced in a study of blood T cell repertoires in COVID-19. Across the whole study: In each case, the material was cDNA or gDNA derived from T cells, B-cell-depleted T cells, or PBMCs.

It was during active infection that Seattle patients were enrolled and then longitudinally followed. As processed by the authors: The assay estimated nucleated cells by amplifying reference gene primers. This table comes from immunoSEQ multiplex PCR, and its TCRdb copy is limited to in-frame clones, with some not included. V and J calls and clone size are as listed in that table; D and trimming were resolved from the DNA. Of more than 200,000 clones in the sample, around 84% were seen once. Germline CDR1 MDHEN, CDR2 SYDVKM. The CDR3 extends over 13 amino acids. V lost 8 bases to trimming and J lost 3 bases; unmatched junction nucleotides: 1.

The sequence was collected from a woman older than 75 with COVID-19, enrolled during active disease. What was sequenced was peripheral blood. The rearrangement joins TRBV28 to TRBJ2-1, with 10 bases that match TRBD2. CDR3 sequence: CASSSGGYNEQFF. Written as DNA, the CDR3 is TGTGCCAGCTCTAGCGGGGGCTACAATGAGCAGTTCTTC.